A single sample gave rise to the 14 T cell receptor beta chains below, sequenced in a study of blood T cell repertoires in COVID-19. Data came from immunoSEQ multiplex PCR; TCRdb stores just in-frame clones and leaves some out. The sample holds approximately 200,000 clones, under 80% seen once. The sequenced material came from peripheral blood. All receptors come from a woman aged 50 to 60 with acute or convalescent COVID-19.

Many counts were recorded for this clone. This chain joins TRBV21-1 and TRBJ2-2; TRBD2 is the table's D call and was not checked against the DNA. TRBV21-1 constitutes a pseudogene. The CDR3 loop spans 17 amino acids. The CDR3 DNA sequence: TGTGCCAGCAGCAAAGCTCGGCTAGCGGGACACACCGGGGAGCTGTTTTTT. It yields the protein CASSKARLAGHTGELFF.

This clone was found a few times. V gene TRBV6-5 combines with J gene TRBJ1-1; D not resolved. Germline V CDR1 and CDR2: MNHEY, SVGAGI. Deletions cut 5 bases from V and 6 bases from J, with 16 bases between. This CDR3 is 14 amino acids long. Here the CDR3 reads CASSTRTQRSEAFF. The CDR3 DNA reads TGTGCCAGCAGTACGCGAACACAGAGATCTGAAGCTTTCTTT.

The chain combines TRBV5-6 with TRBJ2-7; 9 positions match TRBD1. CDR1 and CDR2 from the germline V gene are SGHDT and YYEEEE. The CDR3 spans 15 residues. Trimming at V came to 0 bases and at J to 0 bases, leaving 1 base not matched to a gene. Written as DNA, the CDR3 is TGTGCCAGCAGCTTGGGGACAGGGGTCTCCTACGAGCAGTACTTC. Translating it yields CASSLGTGVSYEQYF.

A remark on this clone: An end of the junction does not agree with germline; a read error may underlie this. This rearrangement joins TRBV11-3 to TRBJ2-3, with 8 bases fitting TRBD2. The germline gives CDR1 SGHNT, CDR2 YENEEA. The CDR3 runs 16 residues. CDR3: CASSLQVRTSRDTQYF. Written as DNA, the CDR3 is TGTGCCAGCAGCTTACAGGTGAGGACTAGCAGAGATACGCAGTATTTT.

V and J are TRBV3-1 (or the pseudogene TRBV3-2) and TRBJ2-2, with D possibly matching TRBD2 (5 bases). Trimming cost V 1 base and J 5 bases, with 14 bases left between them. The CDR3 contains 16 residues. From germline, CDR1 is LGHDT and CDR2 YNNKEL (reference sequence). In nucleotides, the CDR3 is TGTGCCAGCAGCCAAGCCGCAGCGGTGATTACCGGGGAGCTGTTTTTT. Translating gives CASSQAAAVITGELFF.

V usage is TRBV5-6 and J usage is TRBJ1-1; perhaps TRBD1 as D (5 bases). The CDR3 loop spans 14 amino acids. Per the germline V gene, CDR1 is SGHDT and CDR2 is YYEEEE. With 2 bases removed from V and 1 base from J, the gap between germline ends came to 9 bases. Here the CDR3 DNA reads TGTGCCAGCAGCTTTCGGGGGACGAACACTGAAGCTTTCTTT. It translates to CASSFRGTNTEAFF. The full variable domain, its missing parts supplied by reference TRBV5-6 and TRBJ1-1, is DAGVTQSPTHLIKTRGQQVTLRCSPKSGHDTVSWYQQALGQGPQFIFQYYEEEERQRGNFPDRFSGHQFPNYSSELNVNALLLGDSALYLCASSFRGTNTEAFFGQGTRLTVV.

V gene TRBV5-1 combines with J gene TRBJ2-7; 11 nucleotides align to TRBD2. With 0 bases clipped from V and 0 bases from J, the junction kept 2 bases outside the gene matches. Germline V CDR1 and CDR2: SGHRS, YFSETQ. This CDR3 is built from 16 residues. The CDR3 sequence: CASSLGLAGPSYEQYF. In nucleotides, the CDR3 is TGCGCCAGCAGCTTGGGACTAGCGGGACCCTCCTACGAGCAGTACTTC.

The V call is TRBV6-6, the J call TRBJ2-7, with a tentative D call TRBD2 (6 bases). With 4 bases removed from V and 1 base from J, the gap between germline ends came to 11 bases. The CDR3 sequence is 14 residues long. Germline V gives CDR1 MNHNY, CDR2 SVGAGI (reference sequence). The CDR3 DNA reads TGTGCCAGCAGTTCGGAGACTAGGTCCTACGAGCAGTACTTC. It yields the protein CASSSETRSYEQYF.

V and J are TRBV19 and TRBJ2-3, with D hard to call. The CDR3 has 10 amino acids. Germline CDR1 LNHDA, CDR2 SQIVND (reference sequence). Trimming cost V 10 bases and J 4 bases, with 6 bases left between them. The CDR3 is CATSADTQYF. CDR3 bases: TGTGCCACCTCGGCAGATACGCAGTATTTT.

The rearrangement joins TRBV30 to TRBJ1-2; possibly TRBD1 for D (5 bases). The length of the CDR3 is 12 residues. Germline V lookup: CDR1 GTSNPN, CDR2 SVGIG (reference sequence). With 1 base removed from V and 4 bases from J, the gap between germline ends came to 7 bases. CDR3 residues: CAWSEQGYGYTF. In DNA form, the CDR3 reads TGTGCCTGGAGTGAGCAGGGCTATGGCTACACCTTC.

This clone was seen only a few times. In nucleotides, the CDR3 is TGTGCCAGTAGTCGCCGGCCGGGACAGGCGTTATCTAACTATGGCTACACCTTC. Amino acid sequence: CASSRRPGQALSNYGYTF. This chain uses TRBV19 with TRBJ1-2; TRBD1 matches at 8 bases. The germline V gene has CDR1 LNHDA and CDR2 SQIVND (reference sequence). This CDR3 region has 18 residues. V lost 5 bases and J lost 0; bases outside the gene matches: 14. The entire variable domain, with the rest obtained from reference TRBV19 and TRBJ1-2, is as follows: DGGITQSPKYLFRKEGQNVTLSCEQNLNHDAMYWYRQDPGQGLRLIYYSQIVNDFQKGDIAEGYSVSREKKESFPLTVTSAQKNPTAFYLCASSRRPGQALSNYGYTFGSGTRLTVV.

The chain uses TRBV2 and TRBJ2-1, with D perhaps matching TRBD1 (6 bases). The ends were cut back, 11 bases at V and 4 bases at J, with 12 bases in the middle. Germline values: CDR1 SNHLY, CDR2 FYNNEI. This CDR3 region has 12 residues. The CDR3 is CAWDKRYNEQFF. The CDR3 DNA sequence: TGTGCCTGGGACAAAAGATACAATGAGCAGTTCTTC.

The CDR3 reads CAWREQGQRNTIYF. Here the CDR3 DNA reads TGTGCCTGGAGAGAACAGGGCCAAAGAAACACCATATATTTT. This chain connects TRBV30 to TRBJ1-3; a weak D match, TRBD1 (6 bases). The CDR3 extends over 14 amino acids. Trimming left V 3 bases short and J 5 bases short, with 14 bases between. Germline loops: CDR1 GTSNPN, CDR2 SVGIG (reference sequence).

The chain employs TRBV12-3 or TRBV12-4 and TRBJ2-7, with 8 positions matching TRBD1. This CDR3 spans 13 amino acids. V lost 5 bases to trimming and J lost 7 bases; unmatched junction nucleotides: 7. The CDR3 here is CASSPGQGGEQYF. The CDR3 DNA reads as TGTGCCAGCAGTCCTGGACAGGGCGGAGAGCAGTACTTC.